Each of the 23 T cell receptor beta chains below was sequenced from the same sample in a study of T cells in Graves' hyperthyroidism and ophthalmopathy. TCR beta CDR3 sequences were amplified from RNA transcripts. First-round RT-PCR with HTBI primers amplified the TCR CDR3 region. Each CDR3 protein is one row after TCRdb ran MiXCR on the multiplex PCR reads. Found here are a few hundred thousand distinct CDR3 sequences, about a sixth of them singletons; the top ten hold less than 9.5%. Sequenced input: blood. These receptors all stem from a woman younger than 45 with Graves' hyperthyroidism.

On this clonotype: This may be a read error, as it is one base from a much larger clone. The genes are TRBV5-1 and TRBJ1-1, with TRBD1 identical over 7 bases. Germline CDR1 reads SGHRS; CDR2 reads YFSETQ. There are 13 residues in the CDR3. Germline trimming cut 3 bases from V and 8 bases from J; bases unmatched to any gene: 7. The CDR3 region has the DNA TGCGCCAGCAGCTCGAGTCGGACAGGCGAAGCTTTCTTT. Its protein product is CASSSSRTGEAFF.

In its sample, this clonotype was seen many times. CDR3 residues: CSAPPDGLAGGDTQYF. As DNA, the CDR3 is TGCAGTGCTCCACCCGATGGACTAGCGGGAGGAGATACGCAGTATTTT. The chain recombines TRBV20-1 with TRBJ2-3; 14 positions agree with TRBD2. Germline lookup yields CDR1 DFQATT and CDR2 SNEGSKA (reference sequence). CDR3 length: 16 amino acids. V shed 5 bases, J shed 5 bases, and the junction held 9 bases outside the gene matches.

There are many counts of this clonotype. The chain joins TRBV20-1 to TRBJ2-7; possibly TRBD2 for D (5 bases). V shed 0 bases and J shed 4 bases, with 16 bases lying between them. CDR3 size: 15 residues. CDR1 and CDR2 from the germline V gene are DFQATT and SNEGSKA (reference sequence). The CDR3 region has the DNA TGCAGTGCTAGAGATGTAGACGGAGGTCTGTACGAGCAGTACTTC. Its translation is CSARDVDGGLYEQYF.

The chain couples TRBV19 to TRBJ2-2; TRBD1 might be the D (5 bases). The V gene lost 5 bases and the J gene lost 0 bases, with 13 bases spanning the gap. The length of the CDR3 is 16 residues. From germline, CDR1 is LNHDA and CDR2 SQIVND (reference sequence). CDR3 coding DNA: TGTGCCAGTAGTCCGGCCGCAGGGACGAACACCGGGGAGCTGTTTTTT. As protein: CASSPAAGTNTGELFF.

The CDR3 DNA reads as TGTGCCAGCGGTAGCGGGAGGTGGGACATTCAGTACTTC. Translated: CASGSGRWDIQYF. J is TRBJ2-4 and V is TRBV6-2 or TRBV6-3, with 10 bases identical to TRBD2. V trimming: 8 bases; J trimming: 8 bases; junction bases outside the gene matches: 6. The CDR3 covers 13 residues. Germline V gene lookup returns CDR1 MNHEY and CDR2 SVGEGT.

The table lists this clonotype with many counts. The CDR3 nucleotides are TGTGCCAGCAAAGAAACCAGGCCGAACACCGGGGAGCTGTTTTTT. It is translated as CASKETRPNTGELFF. The V and J genes are TRBV2 and TRBJ2-2; unclear D gene. The CDR3 extends over 15 amino acids. The V gene lost 7 bases and the J gene lost 0 bases, with 12 bases spanning the gap. Per the germline V gene, CDR1 is SNHLY and CDR2 is FYNNEI.

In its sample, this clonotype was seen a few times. The CDR3 DNA reads as TGTGCCAGCAGTGAAACGGGTTGGGAGCAGTTCTTC. Protein: CASSETGWEQFF. V gene TRBV6-1 combines with J gene TRBJ2-1; D is uncertain. Trimming removed 2 bases at V and 10 bases at J, with 9 bases between. Germline lookup yields CDR1 MNHNS and CDR2 SASEGT. This CDR3 region has 12 residues.

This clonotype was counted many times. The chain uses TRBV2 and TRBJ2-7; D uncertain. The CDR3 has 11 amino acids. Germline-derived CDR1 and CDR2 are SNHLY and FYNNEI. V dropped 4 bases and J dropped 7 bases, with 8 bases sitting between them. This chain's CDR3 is CASSGAHEQYF. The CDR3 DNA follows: TGTGCCAGCAGTGGCGCGCATGAGCAGTACTTC.

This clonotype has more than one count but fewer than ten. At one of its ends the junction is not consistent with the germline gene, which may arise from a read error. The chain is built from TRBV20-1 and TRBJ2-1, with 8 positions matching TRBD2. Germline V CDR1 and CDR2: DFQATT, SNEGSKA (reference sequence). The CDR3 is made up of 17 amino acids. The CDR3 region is CSARDGTSGPSYNGQFF. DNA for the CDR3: TGCAGTGCTAGAGATGGCACTAGCGGACCCTCCTACAATGGGCAGTTCTTC.

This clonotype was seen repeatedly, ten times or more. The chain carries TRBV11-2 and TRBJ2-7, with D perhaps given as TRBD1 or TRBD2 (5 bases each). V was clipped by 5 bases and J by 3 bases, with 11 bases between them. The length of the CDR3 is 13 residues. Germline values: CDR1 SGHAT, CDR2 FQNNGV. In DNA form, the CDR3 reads TGTGCCAGCAGCCTAACAGGACTCTACGAGCAGTACTTC. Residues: CASSLTGLYEQYF. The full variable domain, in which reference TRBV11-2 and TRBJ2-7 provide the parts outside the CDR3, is EAGVAQSPRYKIIEKRQSVAFWCNPISGHATLYWYQQILGQGPKLLIQFQNNGVVDDSQLPKDRFSAERLKGVDSTLKIQPAKLEDSAVYLCASSLTGLYEQYFGPGTRLTVT.

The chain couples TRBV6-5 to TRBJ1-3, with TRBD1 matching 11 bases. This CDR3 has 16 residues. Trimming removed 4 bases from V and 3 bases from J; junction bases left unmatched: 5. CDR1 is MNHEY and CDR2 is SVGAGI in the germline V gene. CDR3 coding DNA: TGTGCCAGCAGTTCCGGACAGGGGGCTCTTGGAAACACCATATATTTT. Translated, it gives CASSSGQGALGNTIYF.

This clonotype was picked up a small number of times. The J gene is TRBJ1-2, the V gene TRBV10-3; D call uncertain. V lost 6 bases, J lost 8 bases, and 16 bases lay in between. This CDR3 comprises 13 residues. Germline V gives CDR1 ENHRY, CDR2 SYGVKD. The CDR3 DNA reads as TGTGCCATCAGCGAGGGCCGAGATGAAGGCTACACCTTC. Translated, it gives CAISEGRDEGYTF.

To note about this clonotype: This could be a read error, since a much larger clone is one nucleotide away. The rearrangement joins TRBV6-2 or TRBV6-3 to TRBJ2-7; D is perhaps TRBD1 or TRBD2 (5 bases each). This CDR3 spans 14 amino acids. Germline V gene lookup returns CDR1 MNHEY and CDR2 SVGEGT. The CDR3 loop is CAGSEGTRVGKQYF. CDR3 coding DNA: TGTGCCGGCAGCGAGGGGACGAGGGTGGGGAAGCAGTACTTC.

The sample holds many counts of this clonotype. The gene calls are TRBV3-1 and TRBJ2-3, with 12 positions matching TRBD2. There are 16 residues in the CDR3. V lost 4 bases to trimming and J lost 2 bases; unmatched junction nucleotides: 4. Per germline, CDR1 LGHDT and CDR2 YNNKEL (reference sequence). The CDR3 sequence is CASSLRTSGATDTQYF. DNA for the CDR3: TGTGCCAGCAGCCTCCGGACTAGCGGGGCCACAGATACGCAGTATTTT.

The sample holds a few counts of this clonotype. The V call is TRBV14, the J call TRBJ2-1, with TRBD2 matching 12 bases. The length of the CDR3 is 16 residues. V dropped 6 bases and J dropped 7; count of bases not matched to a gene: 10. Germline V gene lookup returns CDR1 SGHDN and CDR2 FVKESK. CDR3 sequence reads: CASRRSSGRAGNEQFF. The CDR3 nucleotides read TGTGCCAGCAGACGATCTAGCGGGAGGGCCGGGAATGAGCAGTTCTTC.

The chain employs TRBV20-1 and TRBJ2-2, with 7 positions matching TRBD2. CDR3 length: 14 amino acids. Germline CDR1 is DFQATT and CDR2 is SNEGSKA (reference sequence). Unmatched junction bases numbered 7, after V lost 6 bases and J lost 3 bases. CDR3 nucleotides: TGCAGTGCGTCACTAGCGAGCGACACCGGGGAGCTGTTTTTT. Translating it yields CSASLASDTGELFF.

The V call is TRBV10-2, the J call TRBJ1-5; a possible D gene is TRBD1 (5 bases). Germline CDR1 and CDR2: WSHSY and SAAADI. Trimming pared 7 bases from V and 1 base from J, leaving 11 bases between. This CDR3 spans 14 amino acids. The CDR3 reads CASKRGGSNQPQHF. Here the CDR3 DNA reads TGCGCCAGCAAAAGGGGAGGAAGCAATCAGCCCCAGCATTTT.

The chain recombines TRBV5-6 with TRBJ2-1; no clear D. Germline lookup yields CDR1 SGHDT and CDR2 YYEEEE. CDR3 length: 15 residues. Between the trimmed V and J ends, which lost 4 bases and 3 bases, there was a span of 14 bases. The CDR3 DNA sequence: TGTGCCAGCAGCGTTCCAGGCTGGATCTACAATGAGCAGTTCTTC. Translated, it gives CASSVPGWIYNEQFF.

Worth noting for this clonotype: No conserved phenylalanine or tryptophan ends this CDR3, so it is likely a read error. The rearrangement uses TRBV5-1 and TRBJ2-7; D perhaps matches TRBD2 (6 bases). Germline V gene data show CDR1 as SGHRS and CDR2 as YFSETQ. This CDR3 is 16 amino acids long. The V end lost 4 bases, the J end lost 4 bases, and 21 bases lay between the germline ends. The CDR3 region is CASSQVSGSSLYEQYL. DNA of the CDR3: TGCGCCAGCAGCCAAGTGTCCGGGAGCTCCCTATACGAGCAGTACCTC.

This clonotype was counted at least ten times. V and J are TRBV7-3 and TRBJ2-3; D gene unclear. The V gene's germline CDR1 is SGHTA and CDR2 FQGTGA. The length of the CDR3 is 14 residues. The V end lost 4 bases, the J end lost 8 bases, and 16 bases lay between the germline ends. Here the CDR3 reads CASSSGSLPSTQYF. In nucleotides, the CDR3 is TGTGCCAGCAGCTCCGGGTCCCTGCCCAGTACGCAGTATTTT.

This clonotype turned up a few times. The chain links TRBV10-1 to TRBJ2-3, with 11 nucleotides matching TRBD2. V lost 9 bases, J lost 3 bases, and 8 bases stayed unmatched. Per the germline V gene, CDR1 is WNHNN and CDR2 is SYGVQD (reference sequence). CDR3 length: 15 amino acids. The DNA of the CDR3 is TGCGCCAGGAGAACTAGCGGGAGAGGTACAGATACGCAGTATTTT. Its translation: CARRTSGRGTDTQYF.

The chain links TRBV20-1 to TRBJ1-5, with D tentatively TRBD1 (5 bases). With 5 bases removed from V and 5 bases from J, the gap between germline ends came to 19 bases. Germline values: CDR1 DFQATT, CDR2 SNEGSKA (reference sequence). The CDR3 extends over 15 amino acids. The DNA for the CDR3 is TGCAGTGCTGGGGGGTTGCGGGGCAACCATCAGCCCCAGCATTTT. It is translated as CSAGGLRGNHQPQHF.

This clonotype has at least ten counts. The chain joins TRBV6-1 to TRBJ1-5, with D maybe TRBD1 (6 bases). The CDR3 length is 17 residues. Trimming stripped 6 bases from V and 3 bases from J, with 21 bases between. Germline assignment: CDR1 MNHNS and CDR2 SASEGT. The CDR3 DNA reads TGTGCCAGCAGGAGGGGGGGGTTCGTCATGGCCAATCAGCCCCAGCATTTT. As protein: CASRRGGFVMANQPQHF.